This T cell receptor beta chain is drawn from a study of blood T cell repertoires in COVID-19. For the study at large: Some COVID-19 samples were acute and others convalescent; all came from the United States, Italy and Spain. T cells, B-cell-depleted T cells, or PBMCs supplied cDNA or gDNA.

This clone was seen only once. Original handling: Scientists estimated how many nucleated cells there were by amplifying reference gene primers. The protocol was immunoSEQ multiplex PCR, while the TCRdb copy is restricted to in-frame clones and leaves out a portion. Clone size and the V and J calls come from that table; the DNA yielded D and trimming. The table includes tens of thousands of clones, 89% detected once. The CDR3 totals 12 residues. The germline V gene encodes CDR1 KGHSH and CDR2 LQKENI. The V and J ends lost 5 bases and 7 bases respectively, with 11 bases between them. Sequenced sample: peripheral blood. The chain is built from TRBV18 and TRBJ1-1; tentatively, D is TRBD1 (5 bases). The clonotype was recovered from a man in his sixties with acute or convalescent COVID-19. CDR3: CASSNQGGEAFF. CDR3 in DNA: TGTGCCAGCTCAAACCAGGGAGGTGAAGCTTTCTTT.